The sequence of this T cell receptor beta chain was determined in a study of vaccination effects on CD4 cells after COVID-19. Study results and caveats: After vaccination, at late timepoints, clones induced by infection and by vaccine contracted markedly.

V lost 4 bases and J lost 4; bases outside the gene matches: 1. The CDR3 loop spans 15 amino acids. The germline gives CDR1 LNHDA, CDR2 SQIVND (reference sequence). The count of this clone is one. Its antigen remains unknown. Using immunoSEQ multiplex PCR, the repertoire was profiled, and TCRdb retains in-frame clones only, with some absent. Altogether 20,000 to 25,000 clones are present, more than 65% being singletons, with the ten largest covering 20% to 30%. After expansion with viral peptide pools in the ViraFEST assay, antigen-specific CD4+ T cells were sequenced. Culture proceeded for more than nine days, and CD4+ T cells were then isolated. According to the study, vaccine recipients showed no prior SARS-CoV-2 infection and negative nucleocapsid antibodies.

This receptor was taken from a human donor who received a COVID-19 vaccine. The chain has TRBV19 and TRBJ2-1; 13 positions match TRBD2. The sample here was CD4+ T cells from PBMCs cultured with HCoV-NL63 spike peptides, taken before COVID-19 vaccination. The DNA for the CDR3 is TGTGCCAGTAGTAGACTAGCGGGAGGTTACAATGAGCAGTTCTTC. Translated, it gives CASSRLAGGYNEQFF.